This TCR beta chain was sequenced during a study of T cells in Graves' hyperthyroidism and ophthalmopathy. CDR1 is GTSNPN and CDR2 is SVGIG in the germline V gene (reference sequence). V lost 0 bases to trimming and J lost 0 bases; unmatched junction nucleotides: 6. This CDR3 spans 19 amino acids. In regard to this clonotype: Its antigen is still unknown.

Researchers took RNA transcripts and amplified the TCR beta CDR3 regions from them. The HTBI primer set served for first-round RT-PCR of the TCR CDR3. TCRdb re-called the multiplex PCR reads with MiXCR, one entry per CDR3 protein. The table shows roughly 720,000 distinct CDR3 sequences, with roughly 17% occurring only once. Study outcomes and limitations: The model anticipated ophthalmopathy a median approximately 6.6 months pre-onset. Expanded thyroid clonotypes (above 0.001) were mostly also found in blood.

The source material was blood. The chain combines TRBV30 with TRBJ2-1, with 15 bases aligning to TRBD2. The source is a man aged 50 or older with Graves' hyperthyroidism. CDR3 bases: TGTGCCTGGAGTGTAATCGGACTAGCGGGAGGGAGCTCCTACAATGAGCAGTTCTTC. Amino acids: CAWSVIGLAGGSSYNEQFF.